A single sample gave rise to the 31 T cell receptor beta chains below, sequenced in a study of persistence of HIV-infected CD4 T cells. The libraries were made with immunoSEQ version 4 in survey mode. Produced via immunoSEQ multiplex PCR; TCRdb's table is partial and in-frame only. This sample yields 45,000 or so clones, of which around 89% are seen a single time; under 0.55% belongs to the top ten. These receptors' antigens are unknown. This nonspecific control used anti-CD3/anti-CD28 bead stimulation of CD4+ T cells. CD4+ T cells upregulating both CD40 ligand and CD69 were sorted as responding cells. The sample in question was CD4+ T cells sorted from PBMCs after roughly 18-hour stimulation, obtained from a patient who received antiretroviral therapy. The receptors here all came from an adult woman with HIV who was CMV-seropositive.

This clone has only a few counts. The rearrangement uses TRBV7-3 and TRBJ1-5; maybe TRBD1 (5 bases). There are 13 residues in the CDR3. Trimming cost V 1 base and J 6 bases, with 7 bases left between them. CDR1 is SGHTA and CDR2 is FQGTGA in the germline V gene. CDR3 bases: TGTGCCAGCAGCTTAAGGGGGGGTCAGCCCCAGCATTTT. This gives the protein CASSLRGGQPQHF. The full variable domain, completed using reference TRBV7-3 and TRBJ1-5, is GAGVSQTPSNKVTEKGKYVELRCDPISGHTALYWYRQSLGQGPEFLIYFQGTGAADDSGLPNDRFFAVRPEGSVSTLKIQRTERGDSAVYLCASSLRGGQPQHFGDGTRLSIL.

A remark on this clone: This same CDR3 is encoded by further DNA sequences in the sample. The genes are TRBV18 and TRBJ2-2; no reliable D call. The ends were cut back, 2 bases at V and 5 bases at J, with 6 bases in the middle. CDR1 and CDR2 (germline): KGHSH, LQKENI. The length of the CDR3 is 13 residues. The CDR3 bases are TGTGCCAGCTCACCATCGGGTACCGGGGAGCTGTTTTTT. Amino acids: CASSPSGTGELFF.

This chain connects TRBV6-5 to TRBJ1-5, with D possibly matching TRBD1 (6 bases). Germline V gene sequence: CDR1 MNHEY, CDR2 SVGAGI. V was cut by 7 bases and J by 0 bases, with 10 bases left in between. The CDR3 totals 14 residues. The CDR3 reads CASKGTNSNQPQHF. The CDR3 coding sequence is TGTGCCAGCAAGGGGACAAATAGCAATCAGCCCCAGCATTTT.

V gene TRBV3-1 (or the pseudogene TRBV3-2) combines with J gene TRBJ2-3, with D possibly TRBD2 on 6 matching bases. Between the trimmed V and J ends, which lost 3 bases and 1 base, there was a span of 14 bases. The CDR3 consists of 16 residues. The germline CDR1 and CDR2 sequences are LGHDT and YNNKEL (reference sequence). Here the CDR3 DNA reads TGTGCCAGCAGCCATGGCGGGACTTCCCGCACAGATACGCAGTATTTT. Translation gives CASSHGGTSRTDTQYF.

V is TRBV5-4 and J is TRBJ1-4, with a weak D call TRBD1 (5 bases). Germline CDR1 and CDR2: SGHNT and YYREEE (reference sequence). The CDR3 loop spans 14 amino acids. Trimming took off 0 bases at V and 6 bases at J, with 9 bases between the two ends. CDR3 loop: CASSLEGLDEKLFF. CDR3 nucleotide sequence: TGTGCCAGCAGCTTGGAGGGGCTCGATGAAAAACTGTTTTTT. The full variable domain, with the rest looked up from reference TRBV5-4 and TRBJ1-4, is ETGVTQSPTHLIKTRGQQVTLRCSSQSGHNTVSWYQQALGQGPQFIFQYYREEENGRGNFPPRFSGLQFPNYSSELNVNALELDDSALYLCASSLEGLDEKLFFGSGTQLSVL.

The gene calls are TRBV10-3 and TRBJ2-6; D gene ambiguous. The CDR3 has 15 residues. Per germline, CDR1 ENHRY and CDR2 SYGVKD. The germline V and J ends were trimmed by 3 bases and 0 bases, with 6 bases remaining between them. The CDR3 is CAISEVRSGANVLTF. Here the CDR3 DNA reads TGTGCCATCAGTGAAGTCCGCTCTGGGGCCAACGTCCTGACTTTC.

The gene calls are TRBV18 and TRBJ2-1; 9 positions match TRBD2. Germline lookup yields CDR1 KGHSH and CDR2 LQKENI. CDR3 length: 14 amino acids. Unmatched junction bases numbered 6, after V lost 4 bases and J lost 8 bases. CDR3 coding DNA: TGTGCCAGCTCACTACCGGGACTAGCCTATGAGCAGTTCTTC. Protein: CASSLPGLAYEQFF.

The chain links TRBV27 to TRBJ2-3; D ambiguous. This CDR3 has 14 residues. The germline gives CDR1 MNHEY, CDR2 SMNVEV (reference sequence). Deletions cut 5 bases from V and 5 bases from J, with 14 bases between. Here the CDR3 DNA reads TGTGCCAGCAGTGCAGCCGGTAGAGGAGATACGCAGTATTTT. As protein: CASSAAGRGDTQYF.

This clone was counted a few times. This rearrangement joins TRBV9 to TRBJ1-1; D is uncertain. Between the trimmed V and J ends, which lost 4 bases and 5 bases, there was a span of 18 bases. The CDR3 runs 15 residues. CDR1 and CDR2 from the germline V gene are SGDLS and YYNGEE. The CDR3 spells CASSKQNEGVTEAFF. In nucleotides, the CDR3 is TGTGCCAGCAGCAAACAGAACGAGGGCGTTACTGAAGCTTTCTTT. Full variable domain (rest looked up from reference TRBV9 and TRBJ1-1): DSGVTQTPKHLITATGQRVTLRCSPRSGDLSVYWYQQSLDQGLQFLIQYYNGEERAKGNILERFSAQQFPDLHSELNLSSLELGDSALYFCASSKQNEGVTEAFFGQGTRLTVV.

The chain has TRBV6-1 and TRBJ1-4; D may be TRBD1 (6 bases). Trimming pared 5 bases from V and 8 bases from J, leaving 18 bases between. The CDR3 spans 15 residues. In germline, CDR1 is MNHNS, CDR2 SASEGT. This chain's CDR3 is CASSFSGGAREKLFF. The CDR3 DNA follows: TGTGCCAGCAGTTTTTCCGGGGGGGCAAGAGAAAAACTGTTTTTT.

This chain links TRBV19 with TRBJ1-5; D call uncertain. The CDR3 extends over 14 amino acids. Germline assignment: CDR1 LNHDA and CDR2 SQIVND (reference sequence). V lost 11 bases to trimming and J lost 2 bases, with 16 bases between them. The CDR3: CASNPLGRNQPQHF. CDR3 DNA sequence: TGTGCCTCAAACCCCCTTGGCCGCAATCAGCCCCAGCATTTT.

The chain is built from TRBV5-4 and TRBJ2-1; 9 bases fit TRBD2. The length of the CDR3 is 15 residues. V was pared by 7 bases and J by 8 bases, with 13 bases of the junction left unmatched. Per germline, CDR1 SGHNT and CDR2 YYREEE (reference sequence). CDR3 sequence: CASWPAGGPVDEQFF. In DNA form, the CDR3 reads TGTGCCAGCTGGCCAGCGGGGGGCCCCGTGGATGAGCAGTTCTTC.

The chain recombines TRBV18 with TRBJ2-1; D not resolved. V lost 0 bases to trimming and J lost 5 bases, with 8 bases between them. This CDR3 contains 14 residues. Germline loops: CDR1 KGHSH, CDR2 LQKENI. In DNA form, the CDR3 reads TGTGCCAGCTCACCACCGGCACCGAACAATGAGCAGTTCTTC. Encoded protein: CASSPPAPNNEQFF.

This clone has a single count. V usage is TRBV20-1 and J usage is TRBJ1-2, with a weak D call TRBD1 (6 bases). The ends were cut back, 3 bases at V and 6 bases at J, with 8 bases in the middle. The CDR3 spans 11 residues. Germline CDR1 DFQATT, CDR2 SNEGSKA (reference sequence). The CDR3: CSARYRDGYTF. CDR3 coding DNA: TGCAGTGCTAGGTACAGGGATGGCTACACCTTC.

This clone rates as medium-sized (0.01 to 0.1%). The chain links TRBV12-2 to TRBJ1-6; the D call TRBD1 from the table was never checked on the DNA. TRBV12-2 is termed a pseudogene. The CDR3 spans 18 residues. Here the CDR3 DNA reads TGTGCAAGTCACAACCCCGGACAAAAAAGCTCCTATAATTCACCCCTCCACTTT. Its translation: CASHNPGQKSSYNSPLHF.

This clone showed up just once. The gene calls are TRBV19 and TRBJ2-7; perhaps TRBD2 as D (6 bases). This CDR3 has 14 residues. V was cut by 0 bases and J by 5 bases, with 11 bases left in between. Looked up from germline, CDR1 is LNHDA and CDR2 is SQIVND (reference sequence). CDR3 residues: CASSIEREKNEQYF. The CDR3 DNA is TGTGCCAGTAGTATAGAGCGGGAAAAAAACGAGCAGTACTTC.

The chain uses TRBV19 and TRBJ2-7, with D perhaps assigned TRBD1 or TRBD2 (6 bases each). CDR1 LNHDA and CDR2 SQIVND come from the germline V gene (reference sequence). With 2 bases removed from V and 5 bases from J, the gap between germline ends came to 13 bases. This CDR3 region has 14 residues. CDR3 residues: CASSIRSGGDEQYF. The CDR3 DNA reads TGTGCCAGTAGTATAAGGTCCGGGGGCGACGAGCAGTACTTC.

This chain connects TRBV5-1 to TRBJ2-2; D is ambiguous. CDR1 and CDR2 from the germline V gene are SGHRS and YFSETQ. Trimming left V 0 bases short and J 1 base short, with 4 bases between. There are 14 residues in the CDR3. CDR3 DNA: TGCGCCAGCAGCTTGGGCCTGAACACCGGGGAGCTGTTTTTT. Protein product: CASSLGLNTGELFF.

J is TRBJ2-7 and V is TRBV5-1; TRBD2 matches at 11 bases. The CDR3 is 14 residues long. CDR1 is SGHRS, CDR2 YFSETQ, per germline. V lost 2 bases, J lost 5 bases, and 3 bases stayed unmatched. CDR3 nucleotides: TGCGCCAGCAGCTTACTAGCGGGGGAGGACGAGCAGTACTTC. The encoded protein is CASSLLAGEDEQYF.

V is TRBV4-2 and J is TRBJ2-3; D unclear. CDR1 is LGHNA and CDR2 is YNFKEQ in the germline V gene. Trimming took off 0 bases at V and 6 bases at J, with 10 bases between the two ends. This CDR3 contains 14 residues. CDR3 loop: CASSQDGPRDTQYF. The CDR3 DNA is TGTGCCAGCAGCCAAGACGGGCCAAGGGATACGCAGTATTTT.

In this sample, this clone turned up a few times. The chain links TRBV28 to TRBJ1-6, with D hard to call. Trimming shortened V by 6 bases and J by 6 bases, and 18 bases separated the two germline ends. The CDR3 extends over 16 amino acids. From germline, CDR1 is MDHEN and CDR2 SYDVKM. CDR3 nucleotide sequence: TGTGCCAGCAGCCCCCCCGGACCCGGATCTAATTCACCCCTCCACTTT. Encoded protein: CASSPPGPGSNSPLHF.

This clone was detected only a few times. The V and J genes are TRBV5-6 and TRBJ1-1, with D possibly being TRBD1 (6 bases). The CDR3 loop spans 15 amino acids. Germline V gene data show CDR1 as SGHDT and CDR2 as YYEEEE. The V and J ends lost 6 bases and 5 bases respectively, with 20 bases between them. Here the CDR3 reads CASIKMATQGTEAFF. CDR3 in DNA: TGTGCCAGCATCAAGATGGCCACACAGGGAACTGAAGCTTTCTTT. Looking up the rest from reference TRBV5-6 and TRBJ1-1 gives the full variable domain: DAGVTQSPTHLIKTRGQQVTLRCSPKSGHDTVSWYQQALGQGPQFIFQYYEEEERQRGNFPDRFSGHQFPNYSSELNVNALLLGDSALYLCASIKMATQGTEAFFGQGTRLTVV.

The chain is built from TRBV6-1 and TRBJ1-2; the match to TRBD1 covers 10 bases. Looked up from germline, CDR1 is MNHNS and CDR2 is SASEGT. The trim removed 0 bases at V and 3 bases at J, leaving 1 base unmatched. This CDR3 contains 15 residues. CDR3 sequence (DNA): TGTGCCAGCAGTGAAGCGACAGGGGGCTACTATGGCTACACCTTC. Its translation: CASSEATGGYYGYTF.

This chain joins TRBV28 and TRBJ2-7; D may match TRBD1 or TRBD2 (5 bases each). CDR1 is MDHEN, CDR2 SYDVKM, per germline. The ends were cut back, 4 bases at V and 2 bases at J, with 9 bases in the middle. The CDR3 extends over 13 amino acids. The CDR3 sequence: CASSSGTPYEQYF. The CDR3 DNA reads as TGTGCCAGCAGTTCCGGGACCCCCTACGAGCAGTACTTC.

This chain links TRBV6-5 with TRBJ2-7; tentative D call: TRBD2 (7 bases). The V end was cut by 0 bases, the J end by 6 bases, with 12 bases between. From germline, CDR1 is MNHEY and CDR2 SVGAGI. The CDR3 extends over 14 amino acids. The CDR3 protein is CASSYSYRGAEQYV. In nucleotides, the CDR3 is TGTGCCAGCAGTTACTCGTACCGGGGGGCCGAGCAGTACGTC.

The rearrangement joins TRBV19 to TRBJ1-1; no firm D call. The ends were cut back, 0 bases at V and 5 bases at J, with 7 bases in the middle. There are 13 residues in the CDR3. The germline V gene has CDR1 LNHDA and CDR2 SQIVND (reference sequence). CDR3 loop: CASSIDGDTEAFF. The DNA of the CDR3 is TGTGCCAGTAGTATAGATGGGGATACTGAAGCTTTCTTT.

V and J are TRBV2 and TRBJ2-1, with TRBD2 identical over 7 bases. Germline V lookup: CDR1 SNHLY, CDR2 FYNNEI. The length of the CDR3 is 12 residues. V was pared by 5 bases and J by 12 bases, with 7 bases of the junction left unmatched. The CDR3 here is CASSLGLEAQFF. In DNA form, the CDR3 reads TGTGCCAGCAGTTTAGGACTAGAAGCGCAGTTCTTC.

This chain links TRBV6-5 with TRBJ1-4; D gene uncertain. From germline, CDR1 is MNHEY and CDR2 SVGAGI. Trimming cost V 2 bases and J 6 bases, with 16 bases left between them. The CDR3 runs to 16 residues. The CDR3 region is CASSYTHSWTDEKLFF. The CDR3 DNA reads TGTGCCAGCAGTTACACCCACTCTTGGACGGATGAAAAACTGTTTTTT.

This clone occurred once. V usage is TRBV6-5 and J usage is TRBJ2-3; D perhaps matches TRBD1 (7 bases). Germline V lookup: CDR1 MNHEY, CDR2 SVGAGI. CDR3 length equals 14 residues. V was shortened by 8 bases and J by 0 bases, with 12 bases between the two germline ends. This CDR3 is CASAGTASTDTQYF. The CDR3 nucleotides read TGTGCCAGCGCGGGGACAGCTAGCACAGATACGCAGTATTTT.

CDR3 nucleotide sequence: TGTGCCAGTACTGGACCGGGGACGAACACTGAAGCTTTCTTT. Residues: CASTGPGTNTEAFF. V usage is TRBV19 and J usage is TRBJ1-1; a possible D gene is TRBD1 (5 bases). Germline values: CDR1 LNHDA, CDR2 SQIVND (reference sequence). The V end was cut by 7 bases, the J end by 1 base, with 13 bases between. This CDR3 region has 14 residues.

The chain is built from TRBV5-1 and TRBJ2-3; 14 bases agree with TRBD2. V trimming: 5 bases; J trimming: 2 bases; junction bases outside the gene matches: 16. Germline-derived CDR1 and CDR2 are SGHRS and YFSETQ. The CDR3 extends over 20 amino acids. CDR3 in DNA: TGCGCCAGCAGATCCCTGGGACTAGCGGGGGCCACCACGATCACAGATACGCAGTATTTT. The encoded protein is CASRSLGLAGATTITDTQYF.